This TCR beta chain was obtained from a study of CD8+ T cells in alopecia areata. Notes on the study in general: Lesional tissue from the scalp (especially in alopecia totalis/universalis) showed higher clonality than normal scalp. Scalp samples also yield sequences of resident alphabeta T cells from normal skin. In scalp and blood during tofacitinib, many expanded lesional clones persisted.

It was cDNA, reverse transcribed from extracted RNA, that served as the sequencing template. TCRdb's copy holds only in-frame clones and misses some; the assay was immunoSEQ multiplex PCR. The data contain 160,000 or so clones, roughly 63% of them singletons. For this clone: Its specificity is unknown.

Treatment here: oral pan-JAK inhibitor, 5-10 mg twice daily. Researchers gathered lesional scalp punch biopsies and peripheral blood from patients with alopecia areata. This CDR3 is 16 amino acids long. The germline V and J ends were trimmed by 0 bases and 0 bases, with 14 bases remaining between them. CDR1 and CDR2 from the germline V gene are GTSNPN and SVGIG (reference sequence). The material sequenced was CD4+ T cells sorted from blood, taken at approximately week 56, from a patient treated with tofacitinib. The TCR sequence derives from a human donor with alopecia areata. The rearrangement uses TRBV30 and TRBJ1-2; D remains unclear. This chain's CDR3 is CAWSVRLGRSNYGYTF. Written as DNA, the CDR3 is TGTGCCTGGAGTGTCCGCCTAGGTAGATCTAACTATGGCTACACCTTC.